The sequence of this TCR beta chain was determined in a study of Ad26.COV2.S vaccination and SARS-CoV-2 variants. Data came from immunoSEQ multiplex PCR; TCRdb stores just in-frame clones and leaves some out. The sample carries about 400,000 clones, about 90% recorded once. The treatment: around 19 received Ad26.COV2.S at low or high dose, single or two shots; about 5 received placebo; per-sample allocation not given. Day 63 after the first injection of vaccine or placebo was the sampling time. Expression of Wuhan-strain SARS-CoV-2 spike came from the Ad26 vector that formed the vaccine. The germline V gene has CDR1 KGHSH and CDR2 LQKENI. The CDR3 extends over 14 amino acids. Trimming removed 2 bases from V and 1 base from J, with 8 bases in between. This clone showed up just once. Other DNA sequences of this sample code for an identical CDR3.

Material: peripheral blood, obtained in a trial of Ad26.COV2.S vaccine versus placebo. This clonotype was sampled from a person between 18 and 65 years old who received the Ad26.COV2.S COVID-19 vaccine or a placebo. This rearrangement joins TRBV18 to TRBJ1-1, with D tentatively TRBD1 (6 bases). CDR3 in DNA: TGTGCCAGCTCACCAGGGGGCGGGAACACTGAAGCTTTCTTT. Residues: CASSPGGGNTEAFF.